This TCR beta chain was observed in a study of control samples from healthy donors and cancer patients. Data came from immunoSEQ multiplex PCR; TCRdb stores just in-frame clones and leaves some out. The repertoire holds about 89,000 clones, with around nine tenths as singletons. The CDR3 sequence is 10 residues long. Germline V gene data show CDR1 as DFQATT and CDR2 as SNEGSKA (reference sequence). V gave up 4 bases and J gave up 6 bases, with 7 bases separating them. V gene TRBV20-1 combines with J gene TRBJ2-7, with D uncertain. The sequence was collected from a man aged 30 to 45 in good health. The sample consisted of blood. Here the CDR3 DNA reads TGCAGTGCTATAGACCGCGAGCAGTACTTC. Translated, it gives CSAIDREQYF.